There are many counts of the clone carrying this T cell receptor (beta chain). What it recognizes is unknown. The length of the CDR3 is 12 residues. Germline V gene lookup returns CDR1 MDHEN and CDR2 SYDVKM. Trimming left V 9 bases short and J 2 bases short, with 11 bases between. Researchers took RNA transcripts and amplified the TCR beta CDR3 regions from them. The HTBI set primed first-round TCR CDR3 RT-PCR. In TCRdb, the multiplex PCR reads were re-called with MiXCR into one record per CDR3 protein. The sample lists tens of thousands of distinct CDR3 sequences, around 52% occurring once. The sample originates from a study of T cells in Graves' hyperthyroidism and ophthalmopathy. The study's findings and limits: Researchers report that a 13 V-J model separated ophthalmopathy from stable hyperthyroidism. Most expanded thyroid clonotypes above 0.001 recurred in blood.

The PBMCs were taken from around 10 ml of fresh peripheral blood. V gene TRBV28 combines with J gene TRBJ2-7, with D perhaps TRBD1 or TRBD2 (5 bases each). Source material: blood. The sequence came from a middle-aged woman with Graves' ophthalmopathy. The CDR3 bases are TGTGCCAGTTTGAGGGACGCCTACGAGCAGTACTTC. Translated, it gives CASLRDAYEQYF.